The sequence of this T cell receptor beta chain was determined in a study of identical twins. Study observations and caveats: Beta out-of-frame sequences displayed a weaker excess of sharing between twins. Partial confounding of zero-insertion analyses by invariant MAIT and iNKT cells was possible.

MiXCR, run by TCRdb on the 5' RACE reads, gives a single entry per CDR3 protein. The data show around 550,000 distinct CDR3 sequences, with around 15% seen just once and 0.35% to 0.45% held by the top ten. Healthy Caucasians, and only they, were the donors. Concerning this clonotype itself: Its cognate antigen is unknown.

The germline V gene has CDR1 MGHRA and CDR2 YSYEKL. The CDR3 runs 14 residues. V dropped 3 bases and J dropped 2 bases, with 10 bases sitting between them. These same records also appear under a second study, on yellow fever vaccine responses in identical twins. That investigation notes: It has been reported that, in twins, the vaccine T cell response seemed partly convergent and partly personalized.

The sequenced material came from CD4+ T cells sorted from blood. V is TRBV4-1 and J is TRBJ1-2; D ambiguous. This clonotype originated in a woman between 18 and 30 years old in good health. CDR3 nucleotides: TGCGCCAGCAGCCACCTAGCCCGGAACTATGGCTACACCTTC. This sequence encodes CASSHLARNYGYTF.